This T cell receptor beta chain was profiled in a study of blood T cell repertoires in COVID-19. This CDR3 spans 14 amino acids. Losses at the gene ends were 7 bases for V and 1 base for J; bases not matched to a gene: 5. Germline CDR1 SNHLY, CDR2 FYNNEI. The protocol was immunoSEQ multiplex PCR, while the TCRdb copy is restricted to in-frame clones and leaves out a portion. Of some 360,000 clones in the sample, roughly 89% were seen once. Sequenced material: peripheral blood. This chain connects TRBV2 to TRBJ1-2, with 8 bases matching TRBD1. The sequence came from a woman aged 60 to 75 with COVID-19, enrolled during active disease. The CDR3 coding sequence is TGTGCCAGCACCCGACAGGGGCTTAACTATGGCTACACCTTC. Translation gives CASTRQGLNYGYTF.